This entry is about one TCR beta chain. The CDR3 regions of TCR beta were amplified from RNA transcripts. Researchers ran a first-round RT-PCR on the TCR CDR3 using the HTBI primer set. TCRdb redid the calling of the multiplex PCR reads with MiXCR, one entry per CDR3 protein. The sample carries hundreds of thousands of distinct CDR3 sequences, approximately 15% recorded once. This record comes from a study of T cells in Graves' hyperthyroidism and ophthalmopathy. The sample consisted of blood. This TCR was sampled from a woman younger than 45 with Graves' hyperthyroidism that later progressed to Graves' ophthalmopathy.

The CDR3 nucleotides are TGTGCCATCAGCTCACAGGGGGCGGAGAACACTGAAGCTTTCTTT. Translating gives CAISSQGAENTEAFF. The chain carries TRBV10-3 and TRBJ1-1; 9 positions match TRBD1. Trimming cost V 6 bases and J 1 base; bases outside gene matches: 6. This CDR3 has 15 amino acids. The germline V gene encodes CDR1 ENHRY and CDR2 SYGVKD.